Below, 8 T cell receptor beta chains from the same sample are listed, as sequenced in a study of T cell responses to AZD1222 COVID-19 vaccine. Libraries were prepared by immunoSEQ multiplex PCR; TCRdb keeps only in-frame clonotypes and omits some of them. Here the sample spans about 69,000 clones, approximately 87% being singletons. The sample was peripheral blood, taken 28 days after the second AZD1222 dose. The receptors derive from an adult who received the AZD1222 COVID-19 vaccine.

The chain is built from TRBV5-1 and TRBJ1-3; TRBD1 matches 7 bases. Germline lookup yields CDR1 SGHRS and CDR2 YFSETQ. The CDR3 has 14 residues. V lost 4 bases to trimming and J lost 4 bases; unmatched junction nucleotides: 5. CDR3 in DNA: TGCGCCAGCAGCGAACAGACAGGGGGAAACACCATATATTTT. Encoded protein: CASSEQTGGNTIYF.

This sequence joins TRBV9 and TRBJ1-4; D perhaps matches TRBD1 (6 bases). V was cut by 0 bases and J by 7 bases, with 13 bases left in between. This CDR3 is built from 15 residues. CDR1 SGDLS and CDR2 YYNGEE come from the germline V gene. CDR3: CASSVGGGRGEKLFF. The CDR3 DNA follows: TGTGCCAGCAGCGTAGGCGGGGGGCGAGGTGAAAAACTGTTTTTT.

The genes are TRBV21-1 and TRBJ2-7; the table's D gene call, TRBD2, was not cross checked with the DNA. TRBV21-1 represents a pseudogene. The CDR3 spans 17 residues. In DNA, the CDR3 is TGTGCCAGCAGCAACCCCTCCAGCGGGAGGACTCGCTACGAGCAGTACTTC. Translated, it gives CASSNPSSGRTRYEQYF.

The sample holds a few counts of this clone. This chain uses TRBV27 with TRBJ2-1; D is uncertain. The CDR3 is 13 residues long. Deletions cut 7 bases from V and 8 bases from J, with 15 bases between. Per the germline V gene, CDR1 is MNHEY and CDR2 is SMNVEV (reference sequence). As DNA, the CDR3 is TGTGCCAGCATGGTTGATTCCGGCGATGAGCAGTTCTTC. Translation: CASMVDSGDEQFF.

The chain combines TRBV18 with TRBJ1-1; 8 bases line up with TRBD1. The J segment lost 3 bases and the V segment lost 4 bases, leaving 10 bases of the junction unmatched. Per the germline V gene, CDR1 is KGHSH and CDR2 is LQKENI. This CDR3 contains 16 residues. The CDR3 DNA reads TGTGCCAGCTCACTGGGACAGGCGCCAATATACACTGAAGCTTTCTTT. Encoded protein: CASSLGQAPIYTEAFF.

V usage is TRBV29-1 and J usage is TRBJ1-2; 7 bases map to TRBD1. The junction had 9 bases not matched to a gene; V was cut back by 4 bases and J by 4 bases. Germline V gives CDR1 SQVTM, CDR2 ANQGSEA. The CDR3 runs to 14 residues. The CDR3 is CSVAGQSSSYGYTF. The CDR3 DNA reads TGCAGCGTTGCGGGACAGTCGTCGTCCTATGGCTACACCTTC.

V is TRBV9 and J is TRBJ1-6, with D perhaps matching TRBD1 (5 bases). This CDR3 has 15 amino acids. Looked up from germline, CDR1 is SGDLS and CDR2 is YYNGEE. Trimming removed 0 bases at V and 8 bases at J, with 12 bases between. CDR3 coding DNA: TGTGCCAGCAGCGTAGTCGGGACCTGGGATTCACCCCTCCACTTT. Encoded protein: CASSVVGTWDSPLHF.

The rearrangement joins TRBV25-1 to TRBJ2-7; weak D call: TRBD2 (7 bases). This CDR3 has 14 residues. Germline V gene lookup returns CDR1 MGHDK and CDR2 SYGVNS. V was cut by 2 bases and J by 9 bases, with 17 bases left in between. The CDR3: CASSETGRASMQYF. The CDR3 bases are TGTGCCAGCAGTGAAACAGGGAGGGCGTCCATGCAGTACTTC.